Each of the 29 T cell receptor beta chains below was sequenced from the same sample in a study of neoadjuvant anti-PD-1 for oral cavity cancer. Repertoires were generated with immunoSEQ multiplex PCR, while TCRdb's copy carries only in-frame clones and drops some. The data hold some 17,000 clones, with 64% observed a single time. The specimen comprised PBMCs, sampled before nivolumab (anti-PD-1) treatment. The receptors here all came from a person between 40 and 79 years old with oral cavity squamous cell carcinoma.

In its sample, this clone was seen once. V gene TRBV19 combines with J gene TRBJ1-1; 7 bases are shared with TRBD1. This CDR3 spans 14 amino acids. Germline lookup yields CDR1 LNHDA and CDR2 SQIVND (reference sequence). V dropped 6 bases and J dropped 0; count of bases not matched to a gene: 4. The CDR3 is CASREDRLNTEAFF. As DNA, the CDR3 is TGTGCCAGTAGGGAGGACAGGCTGAACACTGAAGCTTTCTTT.

DNA for the CDR3: TGCGCCAGCAGCCCGGCCCAGAACAATGAGCAGTTCTTC. Translated: CASSPAQNNEQFF. This chain connects TRBV5-1 to TRBJ2-1; D is unclear. V was trimmed by 4 bases and J by 5 bases, leaving 10 bases between them. This CDR3 contains 13 residues. Germline CDR1 is SGHRS and CDR2 is YFSETQ.

The V call is TRBV6-5, the J call TRBJ2-5, with D possibly matching TRBD2 (7 bases). V was cut by 8 bases and J by 0 bases, with 16 bases left in between. The CDR3 is made up of 15 amino acids. Per germline, CDR1 MNHEY and CDR2 SVGAGI. CDR3 in amino acids: CASASGGGYQETQYF. CDR3 coding DNA: TGTGCCAGCGCCTCGGGGGGCGGGTACCAAGAGACCCAGTACTTC.

The chain joins TRBV5-1 to TRBJ2-7, with a tentative D call TRBD2 (5 bases). V lost 0 bases to trimming and J lost 6 bases, with 16 bases between them. The CDR3 covers 15 residues. CDR1 is SGHRS, CDR2 YFSETQ, per germline. CDR3 DNA: TGCGCCAGCAGCTTGGCCGGTCGGGGATCGCTCGAGCAGTACTTC. This gives the protein CASSLAGRGSLEQYF.

The chain joins TRBV7-8 to TRBJ2-5; a possible D gene is TRBD1 (5 bases). Germline V gene lookup returns CDR1 SGHVS and CDR2 FQNEAQ. Trimming pared 5 bases from V and 1 base from J, leaving 11 bases between. This CDR3 comprises 14 residues. The DNA for the CDR3 is TGTGCCAGCAGCCATCAGGGCCCCCAAGAGACCCAGTACTTC. Translated: CASSHQGPQETQYF.

This sequence joins TRBV7-2 and TRBJ1-2, with D uncertain. Between the trimmed V and J ends, which lost 2 bases and 12 bases, there was a span of 7 bases. The germline V gene has CDR1 SGHTA and CDR2 FQGNSA. The CDR3 loop spans 10 amino acids. CDR3 sequence (DNA): TGTGCCAGCAGCTTAAAAGGGCACACCTTC. Amino acids: CASSLKGHTF.

In its sample, this clone was seen a few times. The chain is built from TRBV10-2 and TRBJ2-1; 10 positions agree with TRBD1. The CDR3 loop spans 15 amino acids. Germline CDR1 and CDR2: WSHSY and SAAADI. V was clipped by 5 bases and J by 5 bases; unmatched bases: 6. In DNA form, the CDR3 reads TGCGCCAGCAGTCTAGACGGGACAGGGGACAATGAGCAGTTCTTC. Protein sequence: CASSLDGTGDNEQFF.

The chain carries TRBV6-5 and TRBJ1-1, with D maybe TRBD1 (5 bases). V shed 7 bases and J shed 3 bases, with 12 bases lying between them. The CDR3 is 13 amino acids. Germline V gene sequence: CDR1 MNHEY, CDR2 SVGAGI. DNA for the CDR3: TGTGCCAGCACAGGGCCTTTAGACACTGAAGCTTTCTTT. It translates to CASTGPLDTEAFF.

The chain joins TRBV11-1 to TRBJ2-3; D uncertain. Germline-derived CDR1 and CDR2 are SGHAT and FQDESV (reference sequence). Trimming left V 2 bases short and J 2 bases short, with 8 bases between. The CDR3 is 14 amino acids. CDR3 region: CASSLTLLTDTQYF. Written as DNA, the CDR3 is TGTGCCAGCAGCTTAACACTTCTCACAGATACGCAGTATTTT.

The chain couples TRBV6-1 to TRBJ2-7; TRBD2 matches at 11 bases. Germline V gene data show CDR1 as MNHNS and CDR2 as SASEGT. Losses at the gene ends were 9 bases for V and 4 bases for J; bases not matched to a gene: 5. The CDR3 is 13 residues long. The CDR3 coding sequence is TGTGCCAGTCAACTAGCGGGAGTTTACGAGCAGTACTTC. It specifies CASQLAGVYEQYF.

V is TRBV5-1 and J is TRBJ2-3; no definite D call. CDR1 is SGHRS, CDR2 YFSETQ, per germline. V was trimmed by 1 base and J by 2 bases, leaving 11 bases between them. The CDR3 loop spans 15 amino acids. The CDR3 nucleotides read TGCGCCAGCAGCTTGTCCGCAGCAGTCACAGATACGCAGTATTTT. It specifies CASSLSAAVTDTQYF.

This chain connects TRBV4-1 to TRBJ1-2, with D perhaps matching TRBD1 (6 bases). Germline V lookup: CDR1 MGHRA, CDR2 YSYEKL. Between the trimmed V and J ends, which lost 4 bases and 6 bases, there was a span of 18 bases. This CDR3 comprises 15 residues. CDR3 in DNA: TGCGCCAGCAGCCCCCCCGTGGACAGATTCGATGGCTACACCTTC. Protein product: CASSPPVDRFDGYTF.

This chain uses TRBV6-5 with TRBJ1-2; D gene ambiguous. Trimming shortened V by 0 bases and J by 8 bases, and 13 bases separated the two germline ends. This CDR3 contains 14 residues. Germline-derived CDR1 and CDR2 are MNHEY and SVGAGI. As DNA, the CDR3 is TGTGCCAGCAGTTACTCGGAGAGGGTTAAAGGCTACACCTTC. This sequence encodes CASSYSERVKGYTF.

This chain links TRBV7-9 with TRBJ1-4; D is undetermined. The CDR3 is 11 amino acids. Trimming stripped 3 bases from V and 8 bases from J, with 4 bases between. Germline V gene sequence: CDR1 SEHNR, CDR2 FQNEAQ (reference sequence). In DNA, the CDR3 is TGTGCCAGCAGCTTCCGGGAAAAACTGTTTTTT. Translation: CASSFREKLFF.

In this sample, this clone turned up a few times. The chain is built from TRBV7-9 and TRBJ1-2; TRBD1 might be the D (5 bases). V was pared by 5 bases and J by 4 bases, with 17 bases between. The CDR3 covers 15 residues. Per germline, CDR1 SEHNR and CDR2 FQNEAQ (reference sequence). The DNA of the CDR3 is TGTGCCAGCAGCCCTGGGGGGTCTTTGGGCTATGGCTACACCTTC. Amino acids: CASSPGGSLGYGYTF.

The chain employs TRBV2 and TRBJ2-1, with D hard to call. Germline CDR1 SNHLY, CDR2 FYNNEI. CDR3 size: 13 residues. Deletions cut 3 bases from V and 9 bases from J, with 12 bases between. CDR3 sequence: CASSETGLGEQFF. The CDR3 nucleotides are TGTGCCAGCAGTGAGACTGGGCTCGGTGAGCAGTTCTTC.

The genes are TRBV5-5 and TRBJ2-7, with 9 bases matching TRBD1. With 4 bases clipped from V and 3 bases from J, the junction kept 2 bases outside the gene matches. This CDR3 has 13 amino acids. Looked up from germline, CDR1 is SGHKS and CDR2 is YYEKEE (reference sequence). The CDR3 bases are TGTGCCAGCAGCGGGGGACAGGGCTACGAGCAGTACTTC. Translated: CASSGGQGYEQYF.

V gene TRBV6-5 combines with J gene TRBJ2-5, with D uncertain. Germline V CDR1 and CDR2: MNHEY, SVGAGI. The CDR3 totals 11 residues. Trimming took 2 bases from V and 5 from J, leaving 3 bases between them. The CDR3 DNA follows: TGTGCCAGCAGTTACGGGGAGACCCAGTACTTC. It specifies CASSYGETQYF.

The chain employs TRBV5-4 and TRBJ2-7, with D possibly matching TRBD1 (6 bases). CDR1 is SGHNT, CDR2 YYREEE, per germline (reference sequence). The V gene lost 4 bases and the J gene lost 3 bases, with 8 bases spanning the gap. The CDR3 runs 12 residues. CDR3 DNA: TGTGCCAGCAGCCTACAGGGCTACGAGCAGTACTTC. Residues: CASSLQGYEQYF.

V is TRBV14 and J is TRBJ1-2; D gene uncertain. Trimming removed 1 base at V and 8 bases at J, with 17 bases between. The germline gives CDR1 SGHDN, CDR2 FVKESK. The CDR3 consists of 15 residues. CDR3 coding DNA: TGTGCCAGCAGCCAAGCCGAGGGAATAGCGTTCGGCTACACCTTC. Protein sequence: CASSQAEGIAFGYTF.

The chain recombines TRBV15 with TRBJ2-5, with 14 nucleotides matching TRBD2. Germline values: CDR1 LNHNV, CDR2 YYDKDF (reference sequence). After removal of 3 bases from V and 2 bases from J, the junction contained 2 bases not matched to a gene. This CDR3 is 16 amino acids long. CDR3 coding DNA: TGTGCCACCAGCAGTGGACTAGCGGGAGGTCAAGAGACCCAGTACTTC. This sequence encodes CATSSGLAGGQETQYF.

In its sample, this clone was seen a few times. This chain joins TRBV6-1 and TRBJ1-2, with D maybe TRBD1 (5 bases). Germline loops: CDR1 MNHNS, CDR2 SASEGT. The germline V and J ends were trimmed by 3 bases and 2 bases, with 10 bases remaining between them. The CDR3 extends over 14 amino acids. This chain's CDR3 is CASSEQGTNYGYTF. For the CDR3, the DNA is TGTGCCAGCAGTGAGCAGGGAACCAACTATGGCTACACCTTC.

This chain uses TRBV7-9 with TRBJ1-3, with D possibly TRBD1 on 5 matching bases. Deletions cut 0 bases from V and 2 bases from J, with 5 bases between. The germline V gene encodes CDR1 SEHNR and CDR2 FQNEAQ (reference sequence). This CDR3 has 14 amino acids. The CDR3 nucleotides read TGTGCCAGCAGCTTAGCAGGGGCTGGAAACACCATATATTTT. This sequence encodes CASSLAGAGNTIYF.

The rearrangement links TRBV10-3 to TRBJ1-3; no definite D call. Germline lookup yields CDR1 ENHRY and CDR2 SYGVKD. The CDR3 is made up of 16 amino acids. Trimming cost V 3 bases and J 0 bases, with 12 bases left between them. CDR3 loop: CAISDSSRISGNTIYF. The CDR3 DNA reads as TGTGCCATCAGTGATTCTTCCCGAATCTCTGGAAACACCATATATTTT.

This clone was recorded only once. The chain combines TRBV2 with TRBJ1-1, with TRBD1 matching 9 bases. V shed 5 bases and J 5 bases; nucleotides not matched to a gene: 12. The CDR3 runs 16 residues. CDR1 is SNHLY, CDR2 FYNNEI, per germline. As DNA, the CDR3 is TGTGCCAGCAGTCCCCTTACAGGGGGCTTGACGACTGAAGCTTTCTTT. Translated: CASSPLTGGLTTEAFF.

There are a few counts of this clone. V is TRBV6-6 and J is TRBJ2-5, with D uncertain. CDR1 and CDR2 from the germline V gene are MNHNY and SVGAGI (reference sequence). There are 12 residues in the CDR3. Trimming pared 2 bases from V and 5 bases from J, leaving 6 bases between. The CDR3 bases are TGTGCCAGCAGTTACGGGGTCGAGACCCAGTACTTC. It specifies CASSYGVETQYF.

This rearrangement joins TRBV11-1 to TRBJ1-1; possible D gene TRBD1, 5 bases. The V end lost 3 bases, the J end lost 2 bases, and 13 bases lay between the germline ends. This CDR3 region has 15 residues. CDR1 and CDR2 from the germline V gene are SGHAT and FQDESV (reference sequence). The DNA of the CDR3 is TGTGCCAGCAGCTTCATGCAGGGCGTTAACACTGAAGCTTTCTTT. Translated, it gives CASSFMQGVNTEAFF.

The gene calls are TRBV30 and TRBJ2-1, with D unresolved. This CDR3 comprises 12 residues. The V and J ends lost 1 base and 9 bases respectively, with 10 bases between them. CDR1 is GTSNPN, CDR2 SVGIG, per germline (reference sequence). The DNA of the CDR3 is TGTGCCTGGAGTGGGACGACCGGTGAGCAGTTCTTC. It is translated as CAWSGTTGEQFF.

The CDR3 loop reads CASSLGLNEQFF. As DNA, the CDR3 is TGTGCCAGCAGCCTAGGACTCAATGAGCAGTTCTTC. The J gene is TRBJ2-1, the V gene TRBV11-1; possibly TRBD2 for D (5 bases). The germline V and J ends were trimmed by 5 bases and 6 bases, with 8 bases remaining between them. Germline CDR1 and CDR2: SGHAT and FQDESV (reference sequence). This CDR3 region has 12 residues. Combining the CDR3 with reference TRBV11-1 and TRBJ2-1 gives the whole variable domain EAEVAQSPRYKITEKSQAVAFWCDPISGHATLYWYRQILGQGPELLVQFQDESVVDDSQLPKDRFSAERLKGVDSTLKIQPAELGDSAMYLCASSLGLNEQFFGPGTRLTVL.